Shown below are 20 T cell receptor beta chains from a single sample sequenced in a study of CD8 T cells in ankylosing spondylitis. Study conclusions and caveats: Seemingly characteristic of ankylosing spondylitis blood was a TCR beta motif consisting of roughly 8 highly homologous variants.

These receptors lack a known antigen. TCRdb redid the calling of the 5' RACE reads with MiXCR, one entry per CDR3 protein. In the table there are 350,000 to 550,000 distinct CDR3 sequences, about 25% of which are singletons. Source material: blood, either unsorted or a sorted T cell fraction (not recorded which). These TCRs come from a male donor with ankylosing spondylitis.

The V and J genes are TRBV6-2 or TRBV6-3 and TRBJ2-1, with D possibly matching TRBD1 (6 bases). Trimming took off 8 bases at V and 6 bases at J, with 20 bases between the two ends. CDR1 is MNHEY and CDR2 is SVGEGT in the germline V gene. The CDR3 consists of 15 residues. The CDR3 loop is CASRMGQGTVNEQFF. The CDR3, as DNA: TGTGCCAGCCGGATGGGGCAGGGGACGGTCAATGAGCAGTTCTTC.

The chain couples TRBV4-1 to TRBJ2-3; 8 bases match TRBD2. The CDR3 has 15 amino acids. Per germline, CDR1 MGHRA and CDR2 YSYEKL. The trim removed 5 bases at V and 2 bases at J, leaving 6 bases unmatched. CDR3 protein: CASSSLTSVTDTQYF. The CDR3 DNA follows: TGCGCCAGCAGCTCCCTGACTAGCGTCACAGATACGCAGTATTTT.

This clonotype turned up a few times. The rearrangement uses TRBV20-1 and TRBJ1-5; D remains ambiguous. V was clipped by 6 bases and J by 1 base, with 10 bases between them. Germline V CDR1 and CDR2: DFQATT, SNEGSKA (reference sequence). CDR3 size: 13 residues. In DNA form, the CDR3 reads TGCAGTGCAGGGAAAGGGAGCAATCAGCCCCAGCATTTT. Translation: CSAGKGSNQPQHF.

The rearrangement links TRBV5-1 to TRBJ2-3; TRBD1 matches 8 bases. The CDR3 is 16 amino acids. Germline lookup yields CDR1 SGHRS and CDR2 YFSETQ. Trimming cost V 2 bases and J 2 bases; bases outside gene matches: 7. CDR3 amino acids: CASSFTSGGLTDTQYF. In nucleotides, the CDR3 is TGCGCCAGCAGCTTCACCTCAGGGGGCCTCACAGATACGCAGTATTTT.

For the CDR3, the DNA is TGTGCCAGCAGTTACTCGGAAGCGGAGAGGGATACGCAGTATTTT. Protein sequence: CASSYSEAERDTQYF. The V call is TRBV6-5, the J call TRBJ2-3; D perhaps matches TRBD2 (5 bases). V dropped 0 bases and J dropped 6 bases, with 13 bases sitting between them. CDR1 and CDR2 from the germline V gene are MNHEY and SVGAGI. The CDR3 extends over 15 amino acids.

CDR3 amino acids: CASSLGTSGSWFF. The CDR3 nucleotides read TGCGCCAGCAGCTTGGGTACTAGCGGGAGTTGGTTCTTC. The chain joins TRBV5-1 to TRBJ2-1; TRBD2 aligns across 11 bases. The CDR3 is 13 amino acids. The J segment lost 15 bases and the V segment lost 0 bases, leaving 5 bases of the junction unmatched. Germline CDR1 SGHRS, CDR2 YFSETQ.

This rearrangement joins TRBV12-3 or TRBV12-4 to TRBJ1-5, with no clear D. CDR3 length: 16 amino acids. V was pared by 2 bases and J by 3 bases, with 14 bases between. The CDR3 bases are TGTGCCAGCAGTTTACACACCACAGAACTCAATCAGCCCCAGCATTTT. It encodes CASSLHTTELNQPQHF.

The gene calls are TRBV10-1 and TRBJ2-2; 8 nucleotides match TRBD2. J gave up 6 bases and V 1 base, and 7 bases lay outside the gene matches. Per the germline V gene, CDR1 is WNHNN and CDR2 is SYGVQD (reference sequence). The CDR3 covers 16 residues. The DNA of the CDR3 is TGCGCCAGCAGTGAGTTAGTCACTAGCGGCGCCGGGGAGCTGTTTTTT. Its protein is CASSELVTSGAGELFF.

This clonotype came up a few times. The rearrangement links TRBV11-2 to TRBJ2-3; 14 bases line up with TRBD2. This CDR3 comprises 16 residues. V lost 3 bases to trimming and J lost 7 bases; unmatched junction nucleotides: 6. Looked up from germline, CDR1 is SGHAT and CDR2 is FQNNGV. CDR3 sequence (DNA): TGTGCCAGCAGCTTCCGAAGACTAGCGGGAGGGCATACGCAGTATTTT. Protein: CASSFRRLAGGHTQYF.

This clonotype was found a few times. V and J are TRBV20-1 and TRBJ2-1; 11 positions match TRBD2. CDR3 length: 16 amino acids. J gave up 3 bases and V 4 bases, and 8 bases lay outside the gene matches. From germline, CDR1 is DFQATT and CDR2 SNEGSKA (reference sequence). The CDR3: CSAIPVTSGSYNEQFF. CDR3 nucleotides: TGCAGTGCTATTCCGGTCACTAGCGGGAGCTACAATGAGCAGTTCTTC.

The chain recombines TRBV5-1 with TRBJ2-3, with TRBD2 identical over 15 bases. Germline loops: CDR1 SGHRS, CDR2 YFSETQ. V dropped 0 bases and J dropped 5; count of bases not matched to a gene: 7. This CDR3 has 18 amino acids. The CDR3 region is CASSLGGLAGGSGDTQYF. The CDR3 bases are TGCGCCAGCAGCTTGGGGGGACTAGCGGGAGGATCTGGAGATACGCAGTATTTT.

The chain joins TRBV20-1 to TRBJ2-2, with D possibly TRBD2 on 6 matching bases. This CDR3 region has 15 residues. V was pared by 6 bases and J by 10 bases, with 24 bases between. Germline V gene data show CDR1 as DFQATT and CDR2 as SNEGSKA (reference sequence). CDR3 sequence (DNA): TGCAGTGCCCTCGAGGGGAGGTTGGGGACCCCGGAGCTGTTTTTT. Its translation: CSALEGRLGTPELFF.

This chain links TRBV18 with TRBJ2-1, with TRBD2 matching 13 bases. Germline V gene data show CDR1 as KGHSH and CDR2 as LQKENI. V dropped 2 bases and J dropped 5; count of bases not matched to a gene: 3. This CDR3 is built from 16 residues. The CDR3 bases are TGTGCCAGCTCACCAGGGACTAGCGGGGATAACAATGAGCAGTTCTTC. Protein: CASSPGTSGDNNEQFF.

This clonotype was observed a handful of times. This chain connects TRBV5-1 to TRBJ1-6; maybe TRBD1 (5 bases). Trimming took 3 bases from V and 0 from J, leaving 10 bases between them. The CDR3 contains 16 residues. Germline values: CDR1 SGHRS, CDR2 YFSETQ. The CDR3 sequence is CASSSTGYSYNSPLHF. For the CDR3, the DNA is TGCGCCAGCAGCTCCACAGGCTACTCCTATAATTCACCCCTCCACTTT.

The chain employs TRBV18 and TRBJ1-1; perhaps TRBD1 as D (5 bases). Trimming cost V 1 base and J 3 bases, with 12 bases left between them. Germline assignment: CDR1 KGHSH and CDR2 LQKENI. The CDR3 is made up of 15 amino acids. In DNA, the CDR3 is TGTGCCAGCTCACCACTGCAGGGCGCGGACACTGAAGCTTTCTTT. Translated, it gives CASSPLQGADTEAFF.

DNA of the CDR3: TGCAGCGTGCGGCTAGTAGAGGCAGATACGCAGTATTTT. Its protein product is CSVRLVEADTQYF. The genes are TRBV29-1 and TRBJ2-3; no firm D call. The V and J ends lost 6 bases and 4 bases respectively, with 14 bases between them. The CDR3 contains 13 residues. Germline V gene data show CDR1 as SQVTM and CDR2 as ANQGSEA.

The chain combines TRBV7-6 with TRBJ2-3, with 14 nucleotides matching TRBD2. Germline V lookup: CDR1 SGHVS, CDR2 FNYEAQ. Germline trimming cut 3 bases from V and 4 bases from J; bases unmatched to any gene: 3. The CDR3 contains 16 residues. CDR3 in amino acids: CASSFGTSGSADTQYF. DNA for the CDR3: TGTGCCAGCAGCTTTGGGACTAGCGGGAGCGCAGATACGCAGTATTTT.

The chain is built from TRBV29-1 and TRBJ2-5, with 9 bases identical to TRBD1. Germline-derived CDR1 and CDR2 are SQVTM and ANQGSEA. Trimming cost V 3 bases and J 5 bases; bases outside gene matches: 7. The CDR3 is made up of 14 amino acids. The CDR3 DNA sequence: TGCAGCGTTGAGGGACAGGGCCAGGGGGAGACCCAGTACTTC. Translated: CSVEGQGQGETQYF.

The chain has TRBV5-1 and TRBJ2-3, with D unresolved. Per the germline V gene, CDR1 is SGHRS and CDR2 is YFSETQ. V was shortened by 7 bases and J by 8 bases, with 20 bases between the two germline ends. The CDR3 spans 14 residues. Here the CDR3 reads CASGTDQPPSTQYF. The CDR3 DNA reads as TGCGCCAGCGGAACGGACCAGCCTCCCTCTACGCAGTATTTT.

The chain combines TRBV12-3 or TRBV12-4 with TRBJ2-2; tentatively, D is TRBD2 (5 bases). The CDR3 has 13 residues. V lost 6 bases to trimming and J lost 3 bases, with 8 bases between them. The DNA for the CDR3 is TGTGCCAGCAGGTGGACTTACACCGGGGAGCTGTTTTTT. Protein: CASRWTYTGELFF.